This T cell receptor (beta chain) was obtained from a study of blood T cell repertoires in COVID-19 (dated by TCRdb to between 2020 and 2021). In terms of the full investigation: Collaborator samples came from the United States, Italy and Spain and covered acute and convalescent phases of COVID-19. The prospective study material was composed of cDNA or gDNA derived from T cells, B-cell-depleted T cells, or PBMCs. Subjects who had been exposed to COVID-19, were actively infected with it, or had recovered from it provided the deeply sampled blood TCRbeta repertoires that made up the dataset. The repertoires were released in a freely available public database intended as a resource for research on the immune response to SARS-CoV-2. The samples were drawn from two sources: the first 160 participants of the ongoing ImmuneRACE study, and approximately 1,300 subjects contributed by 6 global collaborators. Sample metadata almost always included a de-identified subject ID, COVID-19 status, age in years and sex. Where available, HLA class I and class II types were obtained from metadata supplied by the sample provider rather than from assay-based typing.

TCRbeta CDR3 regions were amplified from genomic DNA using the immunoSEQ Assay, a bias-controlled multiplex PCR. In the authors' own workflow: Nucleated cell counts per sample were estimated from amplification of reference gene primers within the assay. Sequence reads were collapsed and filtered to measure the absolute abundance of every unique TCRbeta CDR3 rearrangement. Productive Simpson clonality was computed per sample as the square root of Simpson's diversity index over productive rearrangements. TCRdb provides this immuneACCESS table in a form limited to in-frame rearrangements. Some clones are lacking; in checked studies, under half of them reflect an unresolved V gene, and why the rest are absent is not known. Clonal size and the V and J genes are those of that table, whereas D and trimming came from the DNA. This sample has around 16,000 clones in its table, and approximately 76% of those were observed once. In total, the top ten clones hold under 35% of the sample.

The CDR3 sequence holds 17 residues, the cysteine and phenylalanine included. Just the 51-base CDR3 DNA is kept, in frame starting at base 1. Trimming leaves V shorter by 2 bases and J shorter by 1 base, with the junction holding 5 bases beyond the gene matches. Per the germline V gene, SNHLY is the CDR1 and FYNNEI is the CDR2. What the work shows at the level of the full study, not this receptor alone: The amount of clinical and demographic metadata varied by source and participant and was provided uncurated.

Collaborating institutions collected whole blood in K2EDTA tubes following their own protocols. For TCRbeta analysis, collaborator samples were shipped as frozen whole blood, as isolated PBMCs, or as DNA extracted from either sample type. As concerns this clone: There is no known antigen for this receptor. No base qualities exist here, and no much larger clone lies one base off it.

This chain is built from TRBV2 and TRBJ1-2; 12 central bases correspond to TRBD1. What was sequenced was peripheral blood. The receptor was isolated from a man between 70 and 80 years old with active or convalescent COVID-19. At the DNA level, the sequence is TGTGCCAGCAGTGAACGGGGACAGGGGGCCGGTAACTATGGCTACACCTTC. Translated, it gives CASSERGQGAGNYGYTF.